This T cell receptor (beta chain) was obtained from a study of control samples from healthy donors and cancer patients. Using immunoSEQ multiplex PCR, the repertoire was profiled, and TCRdb retains in-frame clones only, with some absent. Of 150,000 or so clones in the sample, around 90% are singletons; the top ten hold 12%. V was pared by 4 bases and J by 2 bases, with 8 bases of the junction left unmatched. This CDR3 comprises 16 residues. Germline V lookup: CDR1 SGHTS, CDR2 YDEGEE. The receptor was derived from a man aged 25 to 40 in good health. This sequence joins TRBV5-8 and TRBJ1-1; TRBD1 matches at 10 bases. Sequencing used blood. The CDR3 nucleotides read TGTGCCAGCAGCACCGGGACAGGGGCCCGTAACACTGAAGCTTTCTTT. As protein: CASSTGTGARNTEAFF. The entire variable domain, with the rest obtained from reference TRBV5-8 and TRBJ1-1, is as follows: EAGVTQSPTHLIKTRGQQATLRCSPISGHTSVYWYQQALGLGLQFLLWYDEGEERNRGNFPPRFSGRQFPNYSSELNVNALELEDSALYLCASSTGTGARNTEAFFGQGTRLTVV.